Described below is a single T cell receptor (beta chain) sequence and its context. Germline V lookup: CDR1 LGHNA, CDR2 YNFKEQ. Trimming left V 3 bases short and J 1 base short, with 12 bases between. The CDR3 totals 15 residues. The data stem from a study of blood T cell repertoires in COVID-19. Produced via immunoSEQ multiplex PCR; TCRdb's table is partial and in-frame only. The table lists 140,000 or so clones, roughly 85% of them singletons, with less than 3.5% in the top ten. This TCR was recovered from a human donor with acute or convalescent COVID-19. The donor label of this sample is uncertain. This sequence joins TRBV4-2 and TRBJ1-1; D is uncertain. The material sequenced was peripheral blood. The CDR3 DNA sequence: TGTGCCAGCAGCCAGCAGGCGTTTGGGAACACTGAAGCTTTCTTT. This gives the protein CASSQQAFGNTEAFF.